The 27 T cell receptor beta chains in this list originate from one sample, sequenced in a study of blood T cell repertoires in COVID-19 (dated by TCRdb to about 2020). Library preparation was by the immunoSEQ multiplex PCR assay. In its TCRdb copy, this immuneACCESS table keeps in-frame sequences only and misses some clones. Where compared with another copy, unresolved V genes explain less than half of these, and the others have no known cause. This sample has over 50,000 clones in its table, and around four fifths of those were observed once. 2.6% of the sample is in the top ten clones. The sequencing sample was made of peripheral blood. Every receptor here comes from a man aged 50 to 60 with acute or convalescent COVID-19.

The V gene is TRBV6-1, the J gene TRBJ2-2, with 12 bases fitting TRBD2. The length of the CDR3 is 16 residues. Losses at the gene ends were 3 bases for V and 4 bases for J; bases not matched to a gene: 3. Looked up from germline, CDR1 is MNHNS and CDR2 is SASEGT. The CDR3 region is CASSELAGGVTGELFF. In DNA, the CDR3 is TGTGCCAGCAGTGAGCTAGCGGGAGGGGTCACCGGGGAGCTGTTTTTT.

The chain carries TRBV3-1 (or the pseudogene TRBV3-2) and TRBJ2-7, with D possibly being TRBD2 (6 bases). Trimming left V 6 bases short and J 3 bases short, with 18 bases between. The CDR3 is made up of 15 amino acids. Germline V gene sequence: CDR1 LGHDT, CDR2 YNNKEL (reference sequence). The CDR3 loop reads CASRSQEGSGYEQYF. CDR3 DNA: TGTGCCAGCAGGTCCCAGGAGGGGTCGGGCTACGAGCAGTACTTC.

The rearrangement links TRBV30 to TRBJ2-3; 7 bases are shared with TRBD2. The CDR3 totals 15 residues. Germline trimming cut 2 bases from V and 1 base from J; bases unmatched to any gene: 6. Germline V gene data show CDR1 as GTSNPN and CDR2 as SVGIG (reference sequence). The CDR3 bases are TGTGCCTGGAGTTTGGGAGGGGCTGGCACAGATACGCAGTATTTT. It encodes CAWSLGGAGTDTQYF. Based on the CDR3 plus reference TRBV30 and TRBJ2-3, the full variable domain is SQTIHQWPATLVQPVGSPLSLECTVEGTSNPNLYWYRQAAGRGLQLLFYSVGIGQISSEVPQNLSASRPQDRQFILSSKKLLLSDSGFYLCAWSLGGAGTDTQYFGPGTRLTVL.

This chain links TRBV4-1 with TRBJ2-2; TRBD2 matches at 7 bases. Germline V gene data show CDR1 as MGHRA and CDR2 as YSYEKL. Trimming removed 4 bases from V and 7 bases from J; junction bases left unmatched: 12. The CDR3 sequence is 16 residues long. Here the CDR3 DNA reads TGCGCCAGCAGCCCAGGAGGGCGGGGGAAGGTCGGGGAGCTGTTTTTT. Residues: CASSPGGRGKVGELFF.

This clone showed up just a few times. The rearrangement uses TRBV21-1 and TRBJ1-6. TRBV21-1 is a recognized pseudogene. The CDR3 covers 17 residues. The CDR3 bases are TGTGCCAGCAGCACAGAAGGCTCTTCCGGGGGGAATTCACCCCTCCACTTT. Protein: CASSTEGSSGGNSPLHF.

This clone was seen more than once but under ten times. The chain carries TRBV10-3 and TRBJ1-5, with TRBD1 matching 9 bases. The CDR3 covers 13 residues. V lost 9 bases to trimming and J lost 5 bases; unmatched junction nucleotides: 5. In germline, CDR1 is ENHRY, CDR2 SYGVKD. The CDR3 DNA follows: TGTGCCATTTCCCGGGACAGGGATCAGCCCCAGCATTTT. Encoded protein: CAISRDRDQPQHF.

The rearrangement links TRBV10-1 to TRBJ2-3, with 9 positions matching TRBD2. Germline CDR1 is WNHNN and CDR2 is SYGVQD (reference sequence). The V and J ends lost 10 bases and 0 bases, in that order; junction bases with no gene match: 5. The CDR3 is 14 residues long. Here the CDR3 reads CAIPSGTSTDTQYF. The CDR3, as DNA: TGCGCCATCCCTAGCGGGACTAGCACAGATACGCAGTATTTT.

This sequence joins TRBV9 and TRBJ2-5; D unclear. Germline V gene lookup returns CDR1 SGDLS and CDR2 YYNGEE. CDR3 size: 13 residues. V lost 4 bases and J 5 bases, leaving 12 bases between the germline ends. The CDR3 DNA sequence: TGTGCCAGCAGCCCCCCCTTTAGTGAGACCCAGTACTTC. This encodes CASSPPFSETQYF.

The rearrangement uses TRBV19 and TRBJ1-5; 7 nucleotides line up with TRBD1. The ends lost 5 bases at V and 5 bases at J; junction bases unmatched: 6. The CDR3 spans 14 residues. From germline, CDR1 is LNHDA and CDR2 SQIVND (reference sequence). Written as DNA, the CDR3 is TGTGCCAGTAGTGCCGGACAGGCGGATCAGCCCCAGCATTTT. Amino acid sequence: CASSAGQADQPQHF. Filled out from reference TRBV19 and TRBJ1-5, the complete variable domain reads DGGITQSPKYLFRKEGQNVTLSCEQNLNHDAMYWYRQDPGQGLRLIYYSQIVNDFQKGDIAEGYSVSREKKESFPLTVTSAQKNPTAFYLCASSAGQADQPQHFGDGTRLSIL.

The J gene is TRBJ1-2, the V gene TRBV3-1 (or the pseudogene TRBV3-2); no reliable D call. Looked up from germline, CDR1 is LGHDT and CDR2 is YNNKEL (reference sequence). V gave up 0 bases and J gave up 4 bases, with 9 bases separating them. The CDR3 has 14 amino acids. CDR3 nucleotides: TGTGCCAGCAGCCAAGATAGCGGTGGCTATGGCTACACCTTC. It encodes CASSQDSGGYGYTF.

The rearrangement links TRBV2 to TRBJ2-1; possible D gene TRBD2, 6 bases. The germline V and J ends were trimmed by 8 bases and 7 bases, with 18 bases remaining between them. Germline-derived CDR1 and CDR2 are SNHLY and FYNNEI. This CDR3 region has 14 residues. The CDR3 here is CASRGEVTLNEQFF. In nucleotides, the CDR3 is TGTGCCAGCCGTGGGGAGGTAACTCTAAATGAGCAGTTCTTC.

V gene TRBV18 combines with J gene TRBJ2-1; D is undetermined. The CDR3 has 15 amino acids. With 4 bases removed from V and 6 bases from J, the gap between germline ends came to 16 bases. Germline lookup yields CDR1 KGHSH and CDR2 LQKENI. In DNA, the CDR3 is TGTGCCAGCTCACAAAGCACCAGGATCGGCAATGAGCAGTTCTTC. Translated, it gives CASSQSTRIGNEQFF.

This chain connects TRBV19 to TRBJ1-6; tentatively, D is TRBD1 (5 bases). Between the trimmed V and J ends, which lost 3 bases and 0 bases, there was a span of 9 bases. Germline V gene lookup returns CDR1 LNHDA and CDR2 SQIVND (reference sequence). The CDR3 sequence is 16 residues long. The CDR3 loop is CASSILGGSYNSPLHF. The CDR3 region has the DNA TGTGCCAGTAGTATCCTCGGGGGCTCCTATAATTCACCCCTCCACTTT.

In this sample, this clone turned up a few times. CDR3 loop: CASSVVSGGTEAFF. CDR3 bases: TGTGCCAGCAGCGTAGTATCAGGGGGCACTGAAGCTTTCTTT. The V gene is TRBV9, the J gene TRBJ1-1; 7 bases align to TRBD1. Germline values: CDR1 SGDLS, CDR2 YYNGEE. J gave up 4 bases and V 0 bases, and 3 bases lay outside the gene matches. The CDR3 totals 14 residues.

The chain has TRBV9 and TRBJ1-3; possibly TRBD1 for D (6 bases). The CDR3 sequence is 16 residues long. CDR1 is SGDLS and CDR2 is YYNGEE in the germline V gene. Deletions cut 0 bases from V and 3 bases from J, with 13 bases between. The CDR3 region is CASSVVDRGLGNTIYF. The CDR3 nucleotides read TGTGCCAGCAGCGTAGTGGACAGAGGGCTTGGAAACACCATATATTTT.

The chain employs TRBV30 and TRBJ1-2; the D gene is possibly TRBD1 (5 bases). The CDR3 contains 13 residues. V lost 4 bases to trimming and J lost 9 bases, with 18 bases between them. Germline CDR1 and CDR2: GTSNPN and SVGIG (reference sequence). The CDR3 nucleotides are TGTGCCTGGAATCCCATTGGGGCGCTTAGCTACACCTTC. This translates into CAWNPIGALSYTF.

The chain employs TRBV25-1 and TRBJ2-5; D uncertain. V shed 1 base and J shed 4 bases, with 13 bases lying between them. This CDR3 has 15 residues. The germline V gene has CDR1 MGHDK and CDR2 SYGVNS. This CDR3 reads CASSESGLPSETQYF. DNA for the CDR3: TGTGCCAGCAGTGAATCTGGGCTTCCCTCAGAGACCCAGTACTTC.

The genes are TRBV18 and TRBJ2-3; a weak D match, TRBD2 (6 bases). Germline V gene lookup returns CDR1 KGHSH and CDR2 LQKENI. Trimming took 3 bases from V and 0 from J, leaving 7 bases between them. CDR3 length equals 14 residues. CDR3 nucleotide sequence: TGTGCCAGCTCACCGGGGAGGAGCACAGATACGCAGTATTTT. This encodes CASSPGRSTDTQYF.

This chain uses TRBV21-1 with TRBJ2-7; the table's D call, TRBD1, has no DNA check behind it. TRBV21-1 is termed a pseudogene. The CDR3 spans 18 residues. Here the CDR3 DNA reads TGTGCCAGCAGCAAAGCGGCTCAGGTCAAGTGTATCACCTACGAGCAGTACTTC. Translating it yields CASSKAAQVKCITYEQYF.

V is TRBV9 and J is TRBJ1-6; tentatively, D is TRBD1 (6 bases). The CDR3 runs 15 residues. V was clipped by 6 bases and J by 4 bases, with 14 bases between them. Looked up from germline, CDR1 is SGDLS and CDR2 is YYNGEE. The CDR3 loop is CASNRDNRYNSPLHF. CDR3 sequence (DNA): TGTGCCAGCAACCGGGACAACCGATATAATTCACCCCTCCACTTT.

The genes are TRBV19 and TRBJ2-3, with 14 bases lining up with TRBD2. This CDR3 has 14 amino acids. The V gene's germline CDR1 is LNHDA and CDR2 SQIVND (reference sequence). The J segment lost 3 bases and the V segment lost 10 bases, leaving 3 bases of the junction unmatched. The CDR3 nucleotides are TGTGCCACGGGGACTAGCGGGGGAACAGATACGCAGTATTTT. Encoded protein: CATGTSGGTDTQYF.

The chain recombines TRBV5-5 with TRBJ1-3; D gene ambiguous. V was clipped by 1 base and J by 5 bases, with 10 bases between them. Germline V gene data show CDR1 as SGHKS and CDR2 as YYEKEE (reference sequence). The CDR3 spans 14 residues. The CDR3 spells CASSLYEGRNTIYF. CDR3 nucleotides: TGTGCCAGCAGCTTGTACGAGGGAAGAAACACCATATATTTT.

The chain recombines TRBV6-2 or TRBV6-3 with TRBJ2-5; D perhaps matches TRBD1 (8 bases). Germline CDR1 MNHEY, CDR2 SVGEGT. V lost 2 bases to trimming and J lost 5 bases, with 18 bases between them. The CDR3 loop spans 16 amino acids. The CDR3 is CASSYPIDRGGETQYF. CDR3 coding DNA: TGTGCCAGCAGTTACCCCATCGACAGGGGAGGGGAGACCCAGTACTTC.

This chain uses TRBV7-3 with TRBJ2-3; 7 bases map to TRBD2. CDR1 SGHTA and CDR2 FQGTGA come from the germline V gene. The ends lost 1 base at V and 5 bases at J; junction bases unmatched: 3. The CDR3 runs to 14 residues. CDR3 DNA: TGTGCCAGCAGCTTAAGCGGGGGTGGAGATACGCAGTATTTT. The encoded protein is CASSLSGGGDTQYF.

The chain links TRBV27 to TRBJ2-5, with 9 bases identical to TRBD2. Germline-derived CDR1 and CDR2 are MNHEY and SMNVEV (reference sequence). The CDR3 has 16 residues. V shed 5 bases and J 1 base; nucleotides not matched to a gene: 8. CDR3 protein: CASSTLSGRFQETQYF. In nucleotides, the CDR3 is TGTGCCAGCAGTACCCTTAGCGGGAGATTCCAAGAGACCCAGTACTTC.

The table lists this clone with a count of one. The chain recombines TRBV30 with TRBJ2-7; 7 bases match TRBD2. The V segment lost 2 bases and the J segment 5 bases; nucleotides outside the gene matches: 6. The CDR3 runs to 13 residues. CDR1 and CDR2 (germline): GTSNPN, SVGIG (reference sequence). The CDR3 region has the DNA TGTGCCTGGAGTCGGACTAGAGGAAACGAGCAGTACTTC. Its protein product is CAWSRTRGNEQYF.

The chain joins TRBV7-3 to TRBJ2-2; no clear D. Between the trimmed V and J ends, which lost 5 bases and 3 bases, there was a span of 7 bases. This CDR3 spans 13 amino acids. Germline assignment: CDR1 SGHTA and CDR2 FQGTGA. Written as DNA, the CDR3 is TGTGCCAGCAGCCCTACCGACACCGGGGAGCTGTTTTTT. Residues: CASSPTDTGELFF. The full variable domain, in which reference TRBV7-3 and TRBJ2-2 provide the parts outside the CDR3, is GAGVSQTPSNKVTEKGKYVELRCDPISGHTALYWYRQSLGQGPEFLIYFQGTGAADDSGLPNDRFFAVRPEGSVSTLKIQRTERGDSAVYLCASSPTDTGELFFGEGSRLTVL.